Presented here are 24 T cell receptor beta chains from one specimen sequenced in a study of tumor-infiltrating lymphocytes in primary liver carcinoma. Extraction of RNA together with DNA used roughly 18-32 mg of unsorted bulk tissue. Starting material of 450 to 500 ng total RNA yielded TCR beta cDNA via a constant-region primer. Three nested multiplex PCR rounds, a slightly modified ARM-PCR, produced the libraries for TCR beta. The two initial PCR rounds, 9 to 11 cycles each, used TRBV1-TRBV30 forward and C-beta reverse primers. TCRdb used MiXCR to reprocess the multiplex PCR reads, holding one entry per CDR3 protein. This table has 55,000 to 65,000 distinct CDR3 sequences, less than 75% appearing once. The sample consisted of liver tumor tissue from sampling region 2. As to subset: tumor region T2, inferior pole. Every receptor here comes from a man aged 40-55 years with primary liver carcinoma and hepatitis B virus infection.

This clonotype has just a few counts. This may stem from a read error, because a much larger clone lies one nucleotide away. The chain couples TRBV11-3 to TRBJ2-7; TRBD1 agrees at 12 bases. Per germline, CDR1 SGHNT and CDR2 YENEEA. The CDR3 loop spans 15 amino acids. The CDR3 coding sequence is TGTGCCAGCAGCCCCGGGACAGGGGGCAACTACGAGCGGTACTTC. Protein: CASSPGTGGNYERYF.

The sample holds many counts of this clonotype. V usage is TRBV5-1 and J usage is TRBJ2-3; D might be TRBD2 (6 bases). In germline, CDR1 is SGHRS, CDR2 YFSETQ. The CDR3 is made up of 16 amino acids. V was trimmed by 2 bases and J by 2 bases, leaving 15 bases between them. CDR3 DNA: TGCGCCAGCAGCTTTGGACGGGAGTGGGCCACAGATACGCAGTATTTT. As protein: CASSFGREWATDTQYF.

A note on this clonotype: Mismatch with germline at one junction end may stem from a read error. V usage is TRBV6-5 and J usage is TRBJ2-3, with 12 bases lining up with TRBD2. CDR3 length equals 15 residues. Germline lookup yields CDR1 MNHEY and CDR2 SVGAGI. Here the CDR3 reads CASHPGLAGTDMQYF. CDR3 in DNA: TGTGCCAGCCATCCAGGACTAGCGGGAACAGATATGCAGTATTTT.

The chain carries TRBV7-8 and TRBJ2-5, with TRBD2 identical over 9 bases. J gave up 7 bases and V 5 bases, and 17 bases lay outside the gene matches. CDR1 and CDR2 from the germline V gene are SGHVS and FQNEAQ. The CDR3 runs 17 residues. The CDR3 sequence: CASSPRIAGEPSATQYF. CDR3 coding DNA: TGTGCCAGCAGCCCCCGAATAGCGGGAGAGCCTTCAGCGACCCAGTACTTC.

Concerning this clonotype itself: A much larger clone sits a single nucleotide away, making a read error possible. The rearrangement uses TRBV12-3 or TRBV12-4 and TRBJ2-3; maybe TRBD2 (5 bases). CDR3 length equals 15 residues. The CDR3 DNA follows: TGTGCCAGCAGTTCCGACTGGACTGTTGGGGATACGCTGTATTTT. It is translated as CASSSDWTVGDTLYF.

This clonotype appeared a single time. This rearrangement joins TRBV12-3 or TRBV12-4 to TRBJ2-3, with TRBD2 identical over 9 bases. Trimming removed 7 bases from V and 6 bases from J; junction bases left unmatched: 5. The CDR3 has 13 amino acids. Here the CDR3 reads CASTLREGDTQYF. CDR3 DNA sequence: TGTGCCAGCACTTTGCGGGAGGGGGATACGCAGTATTTT.

As for this clonotype: An end of the junction differs from the germline gene, which may be a read error. Here the CDR3 reads CGSSLLARQTQAFF. The CDR3, as DNA: TGTGGCAGCAGCTTGTTGGCTCGCCAGACTCAAGCATTCTTT. The J gene is TRBJ1-1, the V gene TRBV11-2; the D is unclear. CDR3 length: 14 residues. The germline gives CDR1 SGHAT, CDR2 FQNNGV.

Points on this clonotype: A much bigger clone sits one base away, suggesting this may be a read error. V is TRBV5-1 and J is TRBJ2-3; D may be TRBD1 or TRBD2 (5 bases each). Trimming stripped 2 bases from V and 0 bases from J, with 13 bases between. Germline V gives CDR1 SGHRS, CDR2 YFSETQ. CDR3 length equals 16 residues. CDR3: CASSFGGRSSTDTQYF. The CDR3 DNA sequence: TGCGCCAGCAGCTTTGGGGGACGGAGTAGCACAGATACGCAGTATTTT.

Regarding this clonotype: Given a much more abundant clone one base away, this may be a read error. V usage is TRBV12-5 and J usage is TRBJ2-7; D is ambiguous. The CDR3 runs 12 residues. Germline V CDR1 and CDR2: LGHNT, FRNRAP. In DNA form, the CDR3 reads TGTGCTAGTGGTTTCGGGCAATACGGGCAGTACTTC. Protein: CASGFGQYGQYF.

This chain joins TRBV11-2 and TRBJ2-2; D is unclear. The V and J ends lost 4 bases and 0 bases respectively, with 3 bases between them. The germline V gene encodes CDR1 SGHAT and CDR2 FQNNGV. The CDR3 sequence is 13 residues long. The CDR3, as DNA: TGTGCCAGCAGCTACACGAACACCGGGGAGCTGTTTTTT. Encoded protein: CASSYTNTGELFF.

About this clonotype itself: Germline is not matched at one junction end, which may reflect a read error. This sequence joins TRBV10-3 and TRBJ1-5; no clear D. The CDR3 runs to 14 residues. Germline CDR1 and CDR2: ENHRY and SYGVKD. In DNA form, the CDR3 reads TGTGTCATCAGTGAGTATGAGGACGGTCAGCCCCAGCATTTT. It is translated as CVISEYEDGQPQHF.

This chain uses TRBV6-6 with TRBJ2-7, with D possibly TRBD1 on 6 matching bases. The germline V and J ends were trimmed by 3 bases and 9 bases, with 15 bases remaining between them. The CDR3 loop spans 13 amino acids. The germline CDR1 and CDR2 sequences are MNHNY and SVGAGI (reference sequence). CDR3 residues: CASSYSNRVGQYF. CDR3 coding DNA: TGTGCCAGCAGTTATTCGAACAGGGTCGGGCAGTACTTC.

As concerns this clonotype: The CDR3 does not close with the conserved phenylalanine or tryptophan, likely indicating a read error. The V call is TRBV7-9, the J call TRBJ2-7; TRBD1 aligns across 7 bases. Germline V gene sequence: CDR1 SEHNR, CDR2 FQNEAQ (reference sequence). The CDR3 length is 14 residues. The CDR3 coding sequence is TGTACCAGCAGCTTAGAAGGGGGCGGCTACGAGCAGTACTTA. Encoded protein: CTSSLEGGGYEQYL.

About this clonotype itself: The junction and the germline gene differ at one end; a read error may be behind it. The J gene is TRBJ2-7, the V gene TRBV12-3 or TRBV12-4; 10 nucleotides align to TRBD1. This CDR3 is 15 amino acids long. DNA of the CDR3: TGTTCCAGCAGTATATGGACAGGGGGGTCCTACGAGCAGTACTTC. This codes for CSSSIWTGGSYEQYF.

On this clonotype itself: One junction end does not reproduce the germline sequence, and a read error may be involved. V usage is TRBV12-3 or TRBV12-4 and J usage is TRBJ1-6, with TRBD1 matching 7 bases. This CDR3 has 13 amino acids. As DNA, the CDR3 is TGTGCCAGCTCCGACAGGGAGGACTCACCCCTCCATTTT. Its translation: CASSDREDSPLHF.

Remarks on this clonotype: The CDR3 ends on some other residue instead of the conserved phenylalanine or tryptophan, so this is likely a read error. V and J are TRBV4-3 and TRBJ2-1; TRBD2 matches 11 bases. The CDR3 loop spans 21 amino acids. Germline CDR1 and CDR2: LGHNA and YSLEER. Written as DNA, the CDR3 is TGCGCCACCAGCCAGGAATTCGGGGGATTTATAGCGGGAGGGCCAGATCATGAGCAGTTCTAC. Translated, it gives CATSQEFGGFIAGGPDHEQFY.

The table lists this clonotype with a few counts. A read error may be the cause here, since a much bigger clone is one base away. CDR3 protein: CASSNTGISPLQF. CDR3 nucleotide sequence: TGTGCCAGCAGTAATACAGGAATTTCACCCCTCCAATTT. The chain carries TRBV6-6 and TRBJ1-6, with D maybe TRBD1 (5 bases). CDR3 length: 13 amino acids. Per germline, CDR1 MNHNY and CDR2 SVGAGI (reference sequence).

The chain employs TRBV4-3 and TRBJ2-1, with TRBD2 matching 9 bases. The ends lost 4 bases at V and 7 bases at J; junction bases unmatched: 8. In germline, CDR1 is LGHNA, CDR2 YSLEER. The CDR3 totals 15 residues. The CDR3 DNA reads TGCGCCAGCAGCCTAAATAGCGGGAGTAGTAATGAGCAGTTCTTC. Translated: CASSLNSGSSNEQFF.

About this clonotype itself: One junction end disagrees with the germline gene, perhaps due to a read error. The chain joins TRBV5-6 to TRBJ1-3; perhaps TRBD1 as D (6 bases). This CDR3 region has 14 residues. Germline V lookup: CDR1 SGHDT, CDR2 YYEEEE. The CDR3 sequence: CTSSPDSSGNTIYF. The CDR3 DNA is TGTACCAGCAGCCCGGACAGCTCTGGAAACACCATATATTTT. The variable domain in full, completed from reference TRBV5-6 and TRBJ1-3, reads DAGVTQSPTHLIKTRGQQVTLRCSPKSGHDTVSWYQQALGQGPQFIFQYYEEEERQRGNFPDRFSGHQFPNYSSELNVNALLLGDSALYLCTSSPDSSGNTIYFGEGSWLTVV.

The sample holds a few counts of this clonotype. Germline and junction disagree at one end, which may indicate a read error. The chain carries TRBV12-3 or TRBV12-4 and TRBJ2-3, with 10 bases that match TRBD2. The CDR3 runs to 16 residues. CDR3 sequence: CASSLQGTSVSVGQYF. The CDR3 DNA reads as TGTGCGAGCAGTCTACAAGGGACTAGCGTGAGCGTCGGGCAGTATTTT.

J is TRBJ2-3 and V is TRBV6-2 or TRBV6-3; TRBD2 matches 8 bases. The CDR3 sequence is 17 residues long. The germline V gene encodes CDR1 MNHEY and CDR2 SVGEGT. The V segment lost 9 bases and the J segment 5 bases; nucleotides outside the gene matches: 19. Here the CDR3 DNA reads TGTGCCAGTAAAAAAGCGGGAGAGTTAACGAAGATAGATACGCAGTATTTT. It translates to CASKKAGELTKIDTQYF.

This clonotype was observed at least ten times. The chain combines TRBV5-1 with TRBJ2-3; D gene ambiguous. The CDR3 contains 14 residues. Trimming stripped 3 bases from V and 5 bases from J, with 13 bases between. CDR1 SGHRS and CDR2 YFSETQ come from the germline V gene. The CDR3 DNA reads TGCGCCAGCAGCTATGTCCCCCTATTAGATACGCAGTATTTT. It yields the protein CASSYVPLLDTQYF.

The chain recombines TRBV6-1 with TRBJ1-1, with 7 bases matching TRBD1. Germline CDR1 is MNHNS and CDR2 is SASEGT. The CDR3 has 19 amino acids. Unmatched junction bases numbered 24, after V lost 10 bases and J lost 1 base. DNA of the CDR3: TGTGCCACCGGGACCCTGGGTCAGGGGGTTGGGTTACGGAACACTGAAGCTTTCTTT. This gives the protein CATGTLGQGVGLRNTEAFF.

This clonotype was counted a few times. This sequence joins TRBV2 and TRBJ2-7; TRBD2 might be the D (6 bases). Germline V gives CDR1 SNHLY, CDR2 FYNNEI. V lost 8 bases and J lost 3, with 17 bases in between. CDR3 length equals 14 residues. This CDR3 reads CASGGTGRNYEQYF. The CDR3 nucleotides are TGTGCCAGCGGGGGGACTGGCCGAAACTACGAGCAGTACTTC.